This T cell receptor (beta chain) comes out of a study of T cells in Graves' hyperthyroidism and ophthalmopathy. RNA transcripts provided the source from which TCR beta CDR3 regions were amplified. The TCR CDR3 first-round RT-PCR relied on the HTBI primer set. TCRdb itself ran the multiplex PCR reads through MiXCR, one entry per CDR3 protein. The table records about 560,000 distinct CDR3 sequences, 15% to 20% of them present only once. Trimming removed 3 bases from V and 3 bases from J, with 18 bases in between. Germline lookup yields CDR1 MNHEY and CDR2 SMNVEV (reference sequence). This CDR3 has 16 residues. Ten or more counts support this clonotype. Its specificity is unknown. Study observations and caveats: In validation, the model predicted ophthalmopathy. These predictions came a median approximately six months before onset.

Diagnosis rested on symptoms, serum thyroxine and TRAb, thyroid ultrasound, and orbital computed tomography. The V and J genes are TRBV27 and TRBJ2-7; possibly TRBD2 for D (6 bases). The specimen sequenced was blood. The sequence derives from a woman younger than 30 with Graves' hyperthyroidism. The CDR3 sequence is CASSFLAEPSFYEQYF. The CDR3 DNA is TGTGCCAGCAGTTTTTTAGCGGAGCCCTCTTTCTACGAGCAGTACTTC.